A single sample is the source of the 27 T cell receptor beta chains below, sequenced in a study of blood T cells in healthy people across ages. The second PCR ran about 6 to 12 cycles with a sample-barcoded 5' primer and J-beta primers. From the 5' RACE reads, TCRdb called clonotypes with MiXCR, one entry per CDR3 protein. In the table there are about 780,000 distinct CDR3 sequences, around 50% of which are singletons. Sequenced sample: blood. The source of these receptors is an older man in good health.

This clonotype was recorded only once. V and J are TRBV29-1 and TRBJ2-1, with a tentative D call TRBD2 (6 bases). The V end lost 4 bases, the J end lost 5 bases, and 15 bases lay between the germline ends. Germline assignment: CDR1 SQVTM and CDR2 ANQGSEA. CDR3 length: 14 residues. The CDR3 is CSVALGTFNNEQFF. The CDR3 DNA follows: TGCAGCGTTGCCTTGGGGACTTTTAACAATGAGCAGTTCTTC.

Here the CDR3 DNA reads TGCGCCAGCAGCTTGGCCGGACGGACCAGAATAGCCAAAAACATTCAGTACTTC. The encoded protein is CASSLAGRTRIAKNIQYF. The chain recombines TRBV5-1 with TRBJ2-4; D is uncertain. CDR3 length: 18 residues. Germline assignment: CDR1 SGHRS and CDR2 YFSETQ. The ends were cut back, 0 bases at V and 0 bases at J, with 16 bases in the middle.

This clonotype was picked up a small number of times. The rearrangement uses TRBV12-3 or TRBV12-4 and TRBJ2-5, with 8 bases that match TRBD2. V lost 5 bases to trimming and J lost 5 bases; unmatched junction nucleotides: 10. CDR3 size: 15 residues. CDR3 DNA sequence: TGTGCCAGCAGTGACACGGGGGGGGCTGCGGAGACCCAGTACTTC. As protein: CASSDTGGAAETQYF.

In the case of this clonotype: Since a much larger clone is just one base distant, this may be a read error. The chain combines TRBV20-1 with TRBJ2-1; the match to TRBD2 covers 9 bases. The CDR3 runs 15 residues. The J segment lost 7 bases and the V segment lost 1 base, leaving 8 bases of the junction unmatched. Germline V gene sequence: CDR1 DFQATT, CDR2 SNEGSKA (reference sequence). The CDR3 DNA reads TGCAGTGCTAGAGGAGCGGGAGGAGATTTTAATGAGCAGTTCTTC. Protein sequence: CSARGAGGDFNEQFF.

This clonotype was picked up a small number of times. This chain links TRBV7-2 with TRBJ2-6; the D gene is possibly TRBD2 (5 bases). The CDR3 has 16 amino acids. V dropped 3 bases and J dropped 1 base, with 10 bases sitting between them. In germline, CDR1 is SGHTA, CDR2 FQGNSA. The CDR3 DNA sequence: TGTGCCAGCAGCTTGAGGGTCTCTTCTGGGGCCAACGTCCTGACTTTC. This gives the protein CASSLRVSSGANVLTF. The entire variable domain, with the rest obtained from reference TRBV7-2 and TRBJ2-6, is as follows: GAGVSQSPSNKVTEKGKDVELRCDPISGHTALYWYRQSLGQGLEFLIYFQGNSAPDKSGLPSDRFSAERTGGSVSTLTIQRTQQEDSAVYLCASSLRVSSGANVLTFGAGSRLTVL.

The CDR3 DNA reads as TGTGCCAGCAGCTTAGCGGGCCTCACCCTGGGGGAGACCCAGTACTTC. Translating gives CASSLAGLTLGETQYF. The chain joins TRBV7-2 to TRBJ2-5; D gene unclear. The CDR3 has 16 residues. Trimming removed 0 bases at V and 5 bases at J, with 16 bases between. Germline V gene data show CDR1 as SGHTA and CDR2 as FQGNSA.

The rearrangement links TRBV7-2 to TRBJ2-5; TRBD2 matches at 7 bases. V lost 3 bases and J lost 5; bases outside the gene matches: 12. CDR3 length: 16 residues. Germline CDR1 is SGHTA and CDR2 is FQGNSA. CDR3 protein: CASSLVASGTFETQYF. The CDR3, as DNA: TGTGCCAGCAGCTTGGTCGCCAGCGGGACCTTTGAGACCCAGTACTTC.

The rearrangement links TRBV18 to TRBJ2-1; TRBD2 aligns across 11 bases. The CDR3 length is 17 residues. Germline CDR1 reads KGHSH; CDR2 reads LQKENI. V shed 3 bases, J shed 7 bases, and the junction held 11 bases outside the gene matches. CDR3 bases: TGTGCCAGCTCACCTATGCTGACTAGCGGGGATTCAAATGAGCAGTTCTTC. Translated, it gives CASSPMLTSGDSNEQFF.

This sequence joins TRBV7-2 and TRBJ2-7, with D maybe TRBD2 (5 bases). The germline gives CDR1 SGHTA, CDR2 FQGNSA. This CDR3 is 14 amino acids long. V dropped 5 bases and J dropped 3 bases, with 14 bases sitting between them. CDR3 amino acids: CASSPSPGLYEQYF. CDR3 nucleotide sequence: TGTGCCAGCAGCCCGTCCCCTGGACTCTACGAGCAGTACTTC. The full variable domain, its missing parts supplied by reference TRBV7-2 and TRBJ2-7, is GAGVSQSPSNKVTEKGKDVELRCDPISGHTALYWYRQSLGQGLEFLIYFQGNSAPDKSGLPSDRFSAERTGGSVSTLTIQRTQQEDSAVYLCASSPSPGLYEQYFGPGTRLTVT.

V and J are TRBV6-6 and TRBJ2-1; a possible D gene is TRBD2 (5 bases). The CDR3 sequence is 13 residues long. Germline loops: CDR1 MNHNY, CDR2 SVGAGI (reference sequence). V dropped 6 bases and J dropped 5 bases, with 11 bases sitting between them. The CDR3 protein is CASRAGQNNEQFF. The CDR3 DNA reads as TGTGCCAGCAGGGCGGGTCAAAACAATGAGCAGTTCTTC.

This clonotype turned up a few times. This chain uses TRBV10-3 with TRBJ1-1; the D gene is possibly TRBD1 (5 bases). Germline values: CDR1 ENHRY, CDR2 SYGVKD. This CDR3 is built from 14 residues. Trimming cost V 10 bases and J 4 bases, with 19 bases left between them. The CDR3 nucleotides are TGTGCCACTATCTCCGGGACCTCGGGCACTGAAGCTTTCTTT. Protein: CATISGTSGTEAFF.

This clonotype was detected ten times or more. CDR3: CASSLRQGGGETQYF. The DNA for the CDR3 is TGTGCCAGCAGTTTACGTCAGGGAGGGGGAGAGACCCAGTACTTC. The chain is built from TRBV12-3 or TRBV12-4 and TRBJ2-5; the D gene is possibly TRBD2 (7 bases). The V gene lost 2 bases and the J gene lost 4 bases, with 14 bases spanning the gap. There are 15 residues in the CDR3.

The chain links TRBV10-3 to TRBJ2-7; D is unclear. Per the germline V gene, CDR1 is ENHRY and CDR2 is SYGVKD. The V end was cut by 3 bases, the J end by 7 bases, with 13 bases between. This CDR3 has 13 amino acids. The CDR3 coding sequence is TGTGCCATCAGTGAAAAGGGTATAGGGGAGCAGTACTTC. Amino acids: CAISEKGIGEQYF.

V gene TRBV6-6 combines with J gene TRBJ2-5; D is unresolved. There are 14 residues in the CDR3. Germline V lookup: CDR1 MNHNY, CDR2 SVGAGI (reference sequence). The V gene lost 6 bases and the J gene lost 12 bases, with 23 bases spanning the gap. CDR3 in DNA: TGTGCCAGCAGCGACATTCGCTTAGACGAAAGAAAGTACTTC. The encoded protein is CASSDIRLDERKYF.

The chain is built from TRBV12-3 or TRBV12-4 and TRBJ2-5; TRBD2 matches at 14 bases. V shed 3 bases and J 11 bases; nucleotides not matched to a gene: 8. This CDR3 contains 15 residues. For the CDR3, the DNA is TGTGCCAGCAGTTTGAGGACTAGCGGGAGGAATGAGCAGTACTTC. Translating it yields CASSLRTSGRNEQYF.

This chain connects TRBV7-9 to TRBJ2-7, with D perhaps TRBD1 (6 bases). Looked up from germline, CDR1 is SEHNR and CDR2 is FQNEAQ (reference sequence). Deletions cut 5 bases from V and 12 bases from J, with 29 bases between. CDR3 length: 16 residues. The CDR3 DNA follows: TGTGCCAGCAGCATCACGACCGGGACATCGATGACTATGGTGTACTTC. As protein: CASSITTGTSMTMVYF. Based on the CDR3 plus reference TRBV7-9 and TRBJ2-7, the full variable domain is DTGVSQNPRHKITKRGQNVTFRCDPISEHNRLYWYRQTLGQGPEFLTYFQNEAQLEKSRLLSDRFSAERPKGSFSTLEIQRTEQGDSAMYLCASSITTGTSMTMVYFGPGTRLTVT.

The chain carries TRBV7-2 and TRBJ2-1; TRBD2 matches 9 bases. The CDR3 is 14 residues long. Germline CDR1 SGHTA, CDR2 FQGNSA. V lost 5 bases and J lost 4; bases outside the gene matches: 3. CDR3 loop: CASSGGRGYNEQFF. Here the CDR3 DNA reads TGTGCCAGCAGCGGCGGGAGGGGTTACAATGAGCAGTTCTTC.

This chain uses TRBV28 with TRBJ2-1, with 8 bases lining up with TRBD2. Germline V gene data show CDR1 as MDHEN and CDR2 as SYDVKM. The CDR3 covers 15 residues. V lost 5 bases, J lost 7 bases, and 10 bases stayed unmatched. The CDR3, as DNA: TGTGCCAGCAGTACCGGGACTAGGGGAATTAATGAGCAGTTCTTC. Translation: CASSTGTRGINEQFF. Combining the CDR3 with reference TRBV28 and TRBJ2-1 gives the whole variable domain DVKVTQSSRYLVKRTGEKVFLECVQDMDHENMFWYRQDPGLGLRLIYFSYDVKMKEKGDIPEGYSVSREKKERFSLILESASTNQTSMYLCASSTGTRGINEQFFGPGTRLTVL.

This clonotype was detected ten times or more. The chain uses TRBV7-2 and TRBJ2-3; TRBD2 agrees at 8 bases. From germline, CDR1 is SGHTA and CDR2 FQGNSA. After removal of 0 bases from V and 1 base from J, the junction contained 12 bases not matched to a gene. CDR3 length: 19 amino acids. The CDR3 DNA follows: TGTGCCAGCAGCTTAGCGGATTACCTAGCGGGTTCCCGCACAGATACGCAGTATTTT. Amino acids: CASSLADYLAGSRTDTQYF.

The V call is TRBV6-2 or TRBV6-3, the J call TRBJ2-4; D may be TRBD1 or TRBD2 (5 bases each). The J call may be faulty, since TRBJ2-7 better matches the DNA end. This CDR3 comprises 14 residues. CDR1 and CDR2 (germline): MNHEY, SVGEGT. The CDR3 region is CASSYLRGVNEQYF. CDR3 bases: TGTGCCAGCAGTTACCTTAGGGGAGTCAACGAGCAGTACTTC.

The sample holds one count of this clonotype. V is TRBV6-5 and J is TRBJ2-5; 13 bases align to TRBD2. After removal of 0 bases from V and 12 bases from J, the junction contained 10 bases not matched to a gene. The CDR3 extends over 16 amino acids. Germline CDR1 reads MNHEY; CDR2 reads SVGAGI. In DNA form, the CDR3 reads TGTGCCAGCAGTTACTCCAAACTAGCGGGAGGGCCTGGGGAGTACTTC. This gives the protein CASSYSKLAGGPGEYF.

Of note for this clonotype: This may come from a read error, since a much larger clone is one base off. The chain carries TRBV28 and TRBJ2-1; 12 nucleotides agree with TRBD1. Germline V gene lookup returns CDR1 MDHEN and CDR2 SYDVKM. J was trimmed by 9 bases and V by 5 bases; bases with no gene match: 11. The CDR3 totals 16 residues. The CDR3 DNA reads TGTGCCAGCAGTCTTCGGGACAGGGGGCATACCATTGAGCAGTTCTTC. Translated, it gives CASSLRDRGHTIEQFF.

The CDR3 coding sequence is TGCAGTGCAGAGAGACAGGGGAACCGTGGCTACACCTTC. Amino acid sequence: CSAERQGNRGYTF. The chain has TRBV20-1 and TRBJ1-2, with 8 bases that match TRBD1. V lost 6 bases and J lost 7; bases outside the gene matches: 10. Germline V lookup: CDR1 DFQATT, CDR2 SNEGSKA (reference sequence). CDR3 length: 13 residues.

The chain has TRBV4-2 and TRBJ1-5; D is unresolved. This CDR3 spans 13 amino acids. Trimming pared 0 bases from V and 6 bases from J, leaving 6 bases between. The germline V gene has CDR1 LGHNA and CDR2 YNFKEQ. CDR3 region: CASSQDSGQPQHF. Here the CDR3 DNA reads TGTGCCAGCAGCCAAGACTCGGGTCAGCCCCAGCATTTT.

The CDR3 DNA reads as TGTGCCACGGAACAGTCCCGCCGGGGGATTCAGTACTTC. This gives the protein CATEQSRRGIQYF. The rearrangement joins TRBV15 to TRBJ2-7; tentative D call: TRBD2 (6 bases). This CDR3 has 13 amino acids. CDR1 and CDR2 (germline): LNHNV, YYDKDF (reference sequence). The germline V and J ends were trimmed by 9 bases and 10 bases, with 22 bases remaining between them.

The genes are TRBV27 and TRBJ2-5; 10 nucleotides agree with TRBD1. Germline CDR1 and CDR2: MNHEY and SMNVEV (reference sequence). This CDR3 region has 18 residues. V was pared by 4 bases and J by 1 base, with 12 bases of the junction left unmatched. Here the CDR3 DNA reads TGTGCCAGCAGTTCCAGTCGAATGGGACAGGGGTCCCAAGAGACCCAGTACTTC. The encoded protein is CASSSSRMGQGSQETQYF.

The chain recombines TRBV29-1 with TRBJ2-5; D gene unclear. V lost 8 bases and J 5 bases, leaving 15 bases between the germline ends. The CDR3 runs 12 residues. Germline V lookup: CDR1 SQVTM, CDR2 ANQGSEA. DNA for the CDR3: TGCAGCCCTGCCGGGCCCGGGGAGACCCAGTACTTC. Translating gives CSPAGPGETQYF.